A single sample is the source of the 28 T cell receptor beta chains below, sequenced in a study of T cell changes during pregnancy in multiple sclerosis. Clones were read by immunoSEQ multiplex PCR, and TCRdb kept only the in-frame ones, dropping some. The sample includes around 30,000 clones, 75% to 90% of them seen just once. Source: CD8+ T cells from peripheral blood mononuclear cells, taken in the second trimester of pregnancy. The source of these receptors is a female donor with multiple sclerosis, enrolled in a pregnancy study.

The chain employs TRBV7-6 and TRBJ2-7; 9 bases line up with TRBD2. Germline V CDR1 and CDR2: SGHVS, FNYEAQ. Losses at the gene ends were 2 bases for V and 3 bases for J; bases not matched to a gene: 8. The CDR3 is made up of 16 amino acids. Written as DNA, the CDR3 is TGTGCCAGCAGCTTAAATCGGGCGGGAGGGGACTACGAGCAGTACTTC. It encodes CASSLNRAGGDYEQYF.

The J gene is TRBJ2-1, the V gene TRBV2; D unresolved. Germline V gene lookup returns CDR1 SNHLY and CDR2 FYNNEI. The CDR3 has 12 amino acids. The ends were cut back, 1 base at V and 8 bases at J, with 6 bases in the middle. The CDR3: CASSEVRDEQFF. The CDR3 DNA is TGTGCCAGCAGTGAAGTCCGCGATGAGCAGTTCTTC. Complete variable domain (other parts from reference TRBV2 and TRBJ2-1): EPEVTQTPSHQVTQMGQEVILRCVPISNHLYFYWYRQILGQKVEFLVSFYNNEISEKSEIFDDQFSVERPDGSNFTLKIRSTKLEDSAMYFCASSEVRDEQFFGPGTRLTVL.

This clone has a single count. This chain uses TRBV27 with TRBJ1-2; 7 positions match TRBD1. CDR3 length: 13 amino acids. V was pared by 6 bases and J by 6 bases, with 7 bases of the junction left unmatched. Germline values: CDR1 MNHEY, CDR2 SMNVEV (reference sequence). CDR3 protein: CASRTGKIHGYTF. In DNA, the CDR3 is TGTGCCAGCAGGACAGGGAAGATACATGGCTACACCTTC.

This clone is termed medium-sized (0.01 to 0.1%). The chain is built from TRBV2 and TRBJ2-1, with 9 bases matching TRBD2. V shed 0 bases, J shed 1 base, and the junction held 1 base outside the gene matches. Germline V gives CDR1 SNHLY, CDR2 FYNNEI. This CDR3 comprises 16 residues. CDR3 region: CASSEALAGSYNEQFF. Written as DNA, the CDR3 is TGTGCCAGCAGTGAAGCGCTAGCGGGATCCTACAATGAGCAGTTCTTC.

The chain couples TRBV6-1 to TRBJ2-7; possibly TRBD2 for D (7 bases). Trimming stripped 5 bases from V and 6 bases from J, with 14 bases between. The CDR3 extends over 13 amino acids. Germline assignment: CDR1 MNHNS and CDR2 SASEGT. As DNA, the CDR3 is TGTGCCAGCAGTAAGGGGGAGGGGGGCGAGCAGTACTTC. Protein sequence: CASSKGEGGEQYF.

The chain employs TRBV29-1 and TRBJ1-1; D remains ambiguous. Germline loops: CDR1 SQVTM, CDR2 ANQGSEA. The CDR3 is 8 residues long. V lost 6 bases, J lost 11 bases, and 7 bases lay in between. The CDR3 sequence is CSVVGAFF. In DNA form, the CDR3 reads TGCAGCGTGGTTGGCGCTTTCTTT. Full variable domain (missing parts from reference TRBV29-1 and TRBJ1-1): SAVISQKPSRDICQRGTSLTIQCQVDSQVTMMFWYRQQPGQSLTLIATANQGSEATYESGFVIDKFPISRPNLTFSTLTVSNMSPEDSSIYLCSVVGAFFGQGTRLTVV.

The V gene is TRBV7-6, the J gene TRBJ2-1; D unresolved. This CDR3 is 13 amino acids long. Germline V CDR1 and CDR2: SGHVS, FNYEAQ. The V and J ends lost 1 base and 10 bases respectively, with 11 bases between them. DNA for the CDR3: TGTGCCAGCAGCTTAGAGCCTATCAACGAGCAGTTCTTC. Protein product: CASSLEPINEQFF.

This chain joins TRBV5-5 and TRBJ2-2; 9 bases agree with TRBD1. Germline CDR1 is SGHKS and CDR2 is YYEKEE (reference sequence). This CDR3 is built from 14 residues. J gave up 7 bases and V 0 bases, and 1 base lay outside the gene matches. CDR3 bases: TGTGCCAGCAGCTTGGGGACAGGGGTCGGGGAGCTGTTTTTT. Its protein product is CASSLGTGVGELFF.

This sequence joins TRBV5-6 and TRBJ2-7, with 9 bases lining up with TRBD1. CDR3 length: 14 residues. Germline V lookup: CDR1 SGHDT, CDR2 YYEEEE. The V segment lost 6 bases and the J segment 3 bases; nucleotides outside the gene matches: 7. CDR3 loop: CASTSGTGFYEQYF. In DNA form, the CDR3 reads TGTGCCAGCACCTCGGGGACAGGGTTCTACGAGCAGTACTTC.

This rearrangement joins TRBV7-6 to TRBJ1-4; 8 bases line up with TRBD1. This CDR3 has 17 residues. J was trimmed by 3 bases and V by 4 bases; bases with no gene match: 10. The germline gives CDR1 SGHVS, CDR2 FNYEAQ. This chain's CDR3 is CASSSTGQGLANEKLFF. The CDR3 region has the DNA TGTGCCAGCAGCTCCACCGGACAGGGCCTCGCTAATGAAAAACTGTTTTTT.

The CDR3 sequence is CASSGQGDYGYTF. CDR3 coding DNA: TGTGCCAGCAGTGGACAGGGGGACTATGGCTACACCTTC. This chain joins TRBV25-1 and TRBJ1-2; 9 positions agree with TRBD1. The CDR3 contains 13 residues. Trimming removed 4 bases from V and 3 bases from J; junction bases left unmatched: 0. The germline V gene has CDR1 MGHDK and CDR2 SYGVNS.

This chain connects TRBV13 to TRBJ2-1, with TRBD2 identical over 8 bases. This CDR3 is built from 18 residues. V gave up 0 bases and J gave up 3 bases; unmatched junction bases: 10. Per germline, CDR1 PRHDT and CDR2 FYEKMQ (reference sequence). For the CDR3, the DNA is TGTGCCAGCAGCTTAGGGGGCGTACGAGCGGGAGACTACAATGAGCAGTTCTTC. It is translated as CASSLGGVRAGDYNEQFF.

The chain carries TRBV2 and TRBJ1-1, with a tentative D call TRBD1 (5 bases). CDR1 is SNHLY, CDR2 FYNNEI, per germline. The germline V and J ends were trimmed by 5 bases and 3 bases, with 13 bases remaining between them. CDR3 length: 14 residues. This CDR3 is CASSQDTRHTEAFF. DNA for the CDR3: TGTGCCAGCAGTCAGGACACCCGGCACACTGAAGCTTTCTTT.

The CDR3 spells CASSVSGQETQYF. CDR3 coding DNA: TGTGCCAGCAGCGTTAGTGGCCAAGAGACCCAGTACTTC. The genes are TRBV9 and TRBJ2-5; D not resolved. This CDR3 contains 13 residues. V was shortened by 2 bases and J by 1 base, with 6 bases between the two germline ends. Germline assignment: CDR1 SGDLS and CDR2 YYNGEE.

The genes are TRBV11-2 and TRBJ2-6; D is undetermined. This CDR3 region has 19 residues. Germline CDR1 reads SGHAT; CDR2 reads FQNNGV. V lost 0 bases, J lost 0 bases, and 15 bases lay in between. The CDR3 DNA sequence: TGTGCCAGCAGCTTAGAAGTCTCAATTCCAGTCTCTGGGGCCAACGTCCTGACTTTC. Translated: CASSLEVSIPVSGANVLTF.

This clone was counted once. This rearrangement joins TRBV7-9 to TRBJ2-3, with 11 bases identical to TRBD1. The junction had 7 bases not matched to a gene; V was cut back by 5 bases and J by 3 bases. This CDR3 has 16 amino acids. Germline-derived CDR1 and CDR2 are SEHNR and FQNEAQ (reference sequence). DNA for the CDR3: TGTGCCAGCAGCCCCGGACAGGGGGCGGATACAGATACGCAGTATTTT. This sequence encodes CASSPGQGADTDTQYF.

The V call is TRBV25-1, the J call TRBJ2-7, with D tentatively TRBD1 (6 bases). CDR1 and CDR2 from the germline V gene are MGHDK and SYGVNS. V was shortened by 6 bases and J by 7 bases, with 10 bases between the two germline ends. There are 11 residues in the CDR3. CDR3 protein: CASSPGQEQYF. DNA for the CDR3: TGTGCCAGCAGCCCCGGACAGGAGCAGTACTTC.

The CDR3: CASSFRVNTEAFF. The CDR3 nucleotides are TGCGCCAGCAGCTTCAGGGTGAACACTGAAGCTTTCTTT. The V gene is TRBV5-1, the J gene TRBJ1-1; D perhaps matches TRBD1 (5 bases). The CDR3 sequence is 13 residues long. The germline V and J ends were trimmed by 2 bases and 0 bases, with 5 bases remaining between them. Germline CDR1 reads SGHRS; CDR2 reads YFSETQ.

V and J are TRBV5-4 and TRBJ2-1; 13 positions match TRBD2. The CDR3 length is 13 residues. With V trimmed by 0 bases and J by 15 bases, 3 bases remained unmatched. Germline CDR1 SGHNT, CDR2 YYREEE (reference sequence). The CDR3 reads CASSLGLAGGRFF. The CDR3 DNA reads as TGTGCCAGCAGCTTGGGACTAGCGGGGGGCCGGTTCTTC.

This sequence joins TRBV7-3 and TRBJ2-7, with TRBD2 identical over 11 bases. Losses at the gene ends were 3 bases for V and 2 bases for J; bases not matched to a gene: 9. Germline CDR1 is SGHTA and CDR2 is FQGTGA. The CDR3 is 17 amino acids. Here the CDR3 DNA reads TGTGCCAGCAGCTTTAGCGGGGGGGAACGTTACCCCTACGAGCAGTACTTC. This sequence encodes CASSFSGGERYPYEQYF.

The chain links TRBV9 to TRBJ2-1, with 11 bases that match TRBD2. Unmatched junction bases numbered 7, after V lost 4 bases and J lost 4 bases. Germline V CDR1 and CDR2: SGDLS, YYNGEE. The CDR3 is made up of 16 amino acids. This chain's CDR3 is CASSSPLAGGYNEQFF. The CDR3 DNA sequence: TGTGCCAGCAGCTCCCCTCTAGCGGGGGGATACAATGAGCAGTTCTTC.

V is TRBV9 and J is TRBJ2-1, with D possibly TRBD2 on 6 matching bases. From germline, CDR1 is SGDLS and CDR2 YYNGEE. V shed 9 bases and J shed 0 bases, with 13 bases lying between them. There are 14 residues in the CDR3. CDR3: CATERVSSYNEQFF. In nucleotides, the CDR3 is TGTGCCACAGAGCGGGTTAGCTCCTACAATGAGCAGTTCTTC.

The chain carries TRBV25-1 and TRBJ1-4; TRBD1 matches at 7 bases. The CDR3 loop spans 15 amino acids. Germline assignment: CDR1 MGHDK and CDR2 SYGVNS. Trimming at V came to 4 bases and at J to 2 bases, leaving 4 bases not matched to a gene. The DNA for the CDR3 is TGTGCCAGCAGTGGGCAGGGGGGCACTAATGAAAAACTGTTTTTT. The encoded protein is CASSGQGGTNEKLFF.

The genes are TRBV7-2 and TRBJ2-3, with D uncertain. Germline lookup yields CDR1 SGHTA and CDR2 FQGNSA. The V gene lost 5 bases and the J gene lost 4 bases, with 10 bases spanning the gap. The CDR3 sequence is 13 residues long. The CDR3 reads CASSPPGSDTQYF. CDR3 nucleotides: TGTGCCAGCAGCCCCCCAGGCTCAGATACGCAGTATTTT.

The genes are TRBV11-2 and TRBJ1-2, with a possible D match to TRBD1 (6 bases). Trimming shortened V by 1 base and J by 8 bases, and 14 bases separated the two germline ends. In germline, CDR1 is SGHAT, CDR2 FQNNGV. The CDR3 runs to 14 residues. The CDR3 coding sequence is TGTGCCAGCAGCTTAGTAGGGACAAACGAGGGCTACACCTTC. Its protein product is CASSLVGTNEGYTF.

This clone qualifies as medium-sized. This chain joins TRBV19 and TRBJ1-2; possible D gene TRBD1, 6 bases. From germline, CDR1 is LNHDA and CDR2 SQIVND (reference sequence). Between the trimmed V and J ends, which lost 6 bases and 4 bases, there was a span of 21 bases. The CDR3 contains 16 residues. CDR3 loop: CASRVKQGKRSYGYTF. The CDR3, as DNA: TGTGCCAGTAGGGTCAAACAGGGAAAGCGGAGCTATGGCTACACCTTC.

V usage is TRBV29-1 and J usage is TRBJ1-2, with D maybe TRBD1 (6 bases). V dropped 2 bases and J dropped 0 bases, with 13 bases sitting between them. Germline lookup yields CDR1 SQVTM and CDR2 ANQGSEA. The CDR3 spans 15 residues. The CDR3 sequence is CSVELRQAANYGYTF. In DNA, the CDR3 is TGCAGCGTTGAACTCCGACAGGCTGCTAACTATGGCTACACCTTC. Together with reference TRBV29-1 and TRBJ1-2, the CDR3 gives the full variable domain: SAVISQKPSRDICQRGTSLTIQCQVDSQVTMMFWYRQQPGQSLTLIATANQGSEATYESGFVIDKFPISRPNLTFSTLTVSNMSPEDSSIYLCSVELRQAANYGYTFGSGTRLTVV.

The chain is built from TRBV28 and TRBJ2-1, with a tentative D call TRBD1 (6 bases). This CDR3 is 16 amino acids long. In germline, CDR1 is MDHEN, CDR2 SYDVKM. The V and J ends lost 3 bases and 4 bases respectively, with 16 bases between them. In DNA, the CDR3 is TGTGCCAGCAGTTTTTTCGGGACAAGAACATACAATGAGCAGTTCTTC. This gives the protein CASSFFGTRTYNEQFF.